This passage covers 24 T cell receptor beta chains from one sample sequenced in a study of regulatory T cells in long-lasting Graves disease (dated by TCRdb to the early 2020s). The sample's time point label is to be understood as: newly diagnosed GD, antithyroid drugs for less than 3 months. For both TCR sequencing and RNA sequencing, RNA was extracted from PBMCs in TRIzol. Libraries were built with multiplex PCR. The run used an Illumina HiSeq 4000. CDR3 regions were amplified by Arm-PCR with iRepertoire HTBI primers to construct TCR beta libraries. TCRdb took the public reads, trimmed them with fastp at Q25, ran MiXCR for clone calling and kept in-frame beta chains. Identical CDR3 proteins give one entry, which carries the most common genes and DNA. Here the sample has approximately 350,000 distinct CDR3 sequences; roughly 10% occur a single time. Approximately 20% of the sample rests with the top ten.

This same sample was also part of a study on T cells in Graves' hyperthyroidism and ophthalmopathy.

This specimen was peripheral blood mononuclear cells (PBMCs), taken at new diagnosis, from a patient treated with antithyroid drugs. The receptors stem from a woman aged 18 to 35 with Graves disease. Donor details come from another sample of the same person, matched by shared clones.

The rearrangement links TRBV20-1 to TRBJ1-5; a possible D gene is TRBD1 (6 bases). V dropped 5 bases and J dropped 1 base, with 21 bases sitting between them. CDR1 DFQATT and CDR2 SNEGSKA come from the germline V gene (reference sequence). The CDR3 covers 17 residues. CDR3 amino acids: CSARTGNPPWSNQPQHF. The CDR3 coding sequence is TGCAGTGCTCGAACAGGGAACCCTCCGTGGAGCAATCAGCCCCAGCATTTT.

This clonotype was counted a few times. V and J are TRBV29-1 and TRBJ1-1; the D is unclear. Trimming shortened V by 2 bases and J by 5 bases, and 9 bases separated the two germline ends. The V gene's germline CDR1 is SQVTM and CDR2 ANQGSEA. The CDR3 loop spans 12 amino acids. This CDR3 reads CSVEIRGTEAFF. The CDR3 nucleotides read TGCAGCGTTGAAATCCGTGGGACTGAAGCTTTCTTT.

This clonotype was seen at least ten times. V usage is TRBV27 and J usage is TRBJ1-1; TRBD1 aligns across 7 bases. Trimming at V came to 6 bases and at J to 0 bases, leaving 7 bases not matched to a gene. The germline gives CDR1 MNHEY, CDR2 SMNVEV (reference sequence). The CDR3 length is 15 residues. Here the CDR3 reads CASSEGQYLNTEAFF. DNA of the CDR3: TGTGCCAGCAGCGAGGGACAGTACTTGAACACTGAAGCTTTCTTT.

Details on this clonotype: This could be a read error, since a much larger clone is one nucleotide away. The CDR3 carries no conserved terminal phenylalanine or tryptophan, so it likely arises from a read error. The rearrangement joins TRBV20-1 to TRBJ1-1; 7 nucleotides match TRBD1. After removal of 6 bases from V and 6 bases from J, the junction contained 4 bases not matched to a gene. This CDR3 is built from 11 residues. Germline V gene sequence: CDR1 DFQATT, CDR2 SNEGSKA (reference sequence). The CDR3 coding sequence is TGCAGTGCCCACAGGGGATCTGAAGCTTTCTCT. It translates to CSAHRGSEAFS.

This clonotype was found many times. This chain's CDR3 is CASSSFSGTGYEEQYV. DNA of the CDR3: TGTGCCAGCAGCTCCTTCTCCGGGACAGGGTATGAAGAGCAGTACGTC. The J gene is TRBJ2-7, the V gene TRBV11-2, with 9 bases identical to TRBD1. The CDR3 runs to 16 residues. V lost 4 bases and J lost 7; bases outside the gene matches: 14. Germline V gene lookup returns CDR1 SGHAT and CDR2 FQNNGV.

There are many counts of this clonotype. This chain joins TRBV18 and TRBJ1-1, with 7 bases lining up with TRBD1. This CDR3 region has 13 residues. The ends lost 3 bases at V and 6 bases at J; junction bases unmatched: 4. The germline V gene encodes CDR1 KGHSH and CDR2 LQKENI. The CDR3 reads CASSPLGTAEAFF. The CDR3 DNA reads as TGTGCCAGCTCACCCCTCGGGACAGCTGAAGCTTTCTTT.

This clonotype was picked up many times. This chain joins TRBV6-1 and TRBJ1-3; D is perhaps TRBD1 (5 bases). The V end lost 7 bases, the J end lost 2 bases, and 12 bases lay between the germline ends. CDR3 length: 14 residues. Germline V CDR1 and CDR2: MNHNS, SASEGT. The CDR3 DNA sequence: TGTGCCAGCATCCCGTTCAGGGCTGGAAACACCATATATTTT. It codes for CASIPFRAGNTIYF.

Notes on this clonotype: Because it lacks the conserved phenylalanine or tryptophan at the end, this CDR3 is likely a read error. The CDR3 protein is CASSAHLGSGRVDRETQYS. The CDR3 DNA is TGTGCCAGCAGTGCCCATCTGGGTAGCGGGAGGGTCGATAGGGAGACCCAGTACTCC. The V gene is TRBV25-1, the J gene TRBJ2-5; 11 bases agree with TRBD2. Germline CDR1 is MGHDK and CDR2 is SYGVNS. The CDR3 covers 19 residues. After removal of 4 bases from V and 5 bases from J, the junction contained 18 bases not matched to a gene.

This chain uses TRBV6-2 or TRBV6-3 with TRBJ2-1; 7 nucleotides line up with TRBD2. The junction had 17 bases not matched to a gene; V was cut back by 7 bases and J by 5 bases. CDR3 length: 17 residues. Germline assignment: CDR1 MNHEY and CDR2 SVGEGT. Here the CDR3 DNA reads TGTGCCAGCACGATTGCGGGAGTGGAGCCGCGGCACAATGAGCAGTTCTTC. It specifies CASTIAGVEPRHNEQFF.

This clonotype was detected many times. V is TRBV20-1 and J is TRBJ2-5; unclear D gene. The CDR3 length is 14 residues. V lost 1 base and J lost 4, with 13 bases in between. Per germline, CDR1 DFQATT and CDR2 SNEGSKA (reference sequence). The CDR3 loop is CSARAAGLGETQYF. The CDR3 coding sequence is TGCAGTGCTAGAGCGGCAGGCCTAGGAGAGACCCAGTACTTC.

This clonotype was counted many times. The CDR3 is CASSPIELDEQFF. In nucleotides, the CDR3 is TGTGCCAGCAGCCCAATCGAGTTGGATGAGCAGTTCTTC. This chain links TRBV28 with TRBJ2-1; D ambiguous. The CDR3 length is 13 residues. Trimming pared 6 bases from V and 8 bases from J, leaving 14 bases between. In germline, CDR1 is MDHEN, CDR2 SYDVKM.

The table lists this clonotype with many counts. The chain has TRBV7-3 and TRBJ1-1; D unresolved. The CDR3 is 13 amino acids. From germline, CDR1 is SGHTA and CDR2 FQGTGA. The V and J ends lost 1 base and 8 bases respectively, with 11 bases between them. CDR3 region: CASSLNRNSEAFF. CDR3 nucleotide sequence: TGTGCCAGCAGCTTAAACCGGAACTCAGAAGCTTTCTTT.

This clonotype showed up many times. The chain uses TRBV7-3 and TRBJ2-1; D is uncertain. Trimming took 6 bases from V and 10 from J, leaving 10 bases between them. This CDR3 is 11 amino acids long. CDR1 and CDR2 (germline): SGHTA, FQGTGA. DNA of the CDR3: TGTGCCAGCAGTTCGGGTTTGGAGCAGTTCTTC. Its translation: CASSSGLEQFF. Full variable domain (rest looked up from reference TRBV7-3 and TRBJ2-1): GAGVSQTPSNKVTEKGKYVELRCDPISGHTALYWYRQSLGQGPEFLIYFQGTGAADDSGLPNDRFFAVRPEGSVSTLKIQRTERGDSAVYLCASSSGLEQFFGPGTRLTVL.

This clonotype was counted many times. The genes are TRBV6-9 and TRBJ1-2; D is ambiguous. Trimming cost V 3 bases and J 1 base, with 6 bases left between them. The germline CDR1 and CDR2 sequences are MNHGY and SVAAGI. This CDR3 comprises 13 residues. The CDR3 sequence is CASSYGINYGYTF. The CDR3 DNA follows: TGTGCCAGCAGTTACGGGATTAACTATGGCTACACCTTC.

This clonotype has at least ten counts. The J gene is TRBJ1-1, the V gene TRBV3-1; no clear D. V gave up 0 bases and J gave up 12 bases, with 14 bases separating them. CDR3 length equals 13 residues. Germline V lookup: CDR1 LGHDT, CDR2 YNNKEL (reference sequence). CDR3: CASSQDPDRLSFF. CDR3 bases: TGTGCCAGCAGCCAAGATCCGGACCGGCTGTCTTTCTTT. Complete variable domain (other parts from reference TRBV3-1 and TRBJ1-1): DTAVSQTPKYLVTQMGNDKSIKCEQNLGHDTMYWYKQDSKKFLKIMFSYNNKELIINETVPNRFSPKSPDKAHLNLHINSLELGDSAVYFCASSQDPDRLSFFGQGTRLTVV.

This clonotype has ten or more counts. V is TRBV12-3 or TRBV12-4 and J is TRBJ1-5; TRBD1 aligns across 7 bases. Trimming at V came to 5 bases and at J to 0 bases, leaving 4 bases not matched to a gene. There are 15 residues in the CDR3. The CDR3 loop is CASSGTVNSNQPQHF. CDR3 DNA sequence: TGTGCCAGCAGTGGGACAGTAAATAGCAATCAGCCCCAGCATTTT.

In this sample, this clonotype turned up many times. The chain couples TRBV7-3 to TRBJ2-3; TRBD1 aligns across 9 bases. The CDR3 consists of 14 residues. Germline assignment: CDR1 SGHTA and CDR2 FQGTGA. The junction had 5 bases not matched to a gene; V was cut back by 6 bases and J by 4 bases. This CDR3 reads CASSGTGFPDTQYF. The DNA of the CDR3 is TGTGCCAGCAGTGGGACAGGGTTTCCAGATACGCAGTATTTT.

The chain carries TRBV19 and TRBJ2-1, with unresolved D. V dropped 5 bases and J dropped 0 bases, with 11 bases sitting between them. Germline CDR1 and CDR2: LNHDA and SQIVND (reference sequence). This CDR3 comprises 15 residues. The DNA of the CDR3 is TGTGCCAGTAGTCGGAGCGCAAGCTCCTACAATGAGCAGTTCTTC. Translated: CASSRSASSYNEQFF. Based on the CDR3 plus reference TRBV19 and TRBJ2-1, the full variable domain is DGGITQSPKYLFRKEGQNVTLSCEQNLNHDAMYWYRQDPGQGLRLIYYSQIVNDFQKGDIAEGYSVSREKKESFPLTVTSAQKNPTAFYLCASSRSASSYNEQFFGPGTRLTVL.

Many counts were recorded for this clonotype. This CDR3 reads CSVEPGYEAFF. Here the CDR3 DNA reads TGCAGCGTTGAACCGGGATATGAAGCTTTCTTT. The chain couples TRBV29-1 to TRBJ1-1; D is uncertain. This CDR3 contains 11 residues. V was shortened by 2 bases and J by 7 bases, with 8 bases between the two germline ends. Germline loops: CDR1 SQVTM, CDR2 ANQGSEA.

In this sample, this clonotype turned up many times. The V call is TRBV10-3, the J call TRBJ2-3, with D possibly being TRBD1 (6 bases). Between the trimmed V and J ends, which lost 3 bases and 0 bases, there was a span of 13 bases. The CDR3 runs 16 residues. Looked up from germline, CDR1 is ENHRY and CDR2 is SYGVKD. The CDR3 protein is CAISDRGWGSTDTQYF. CDR3 DNA sequence: TGTGCCATCAGTGACAGGGGATGGGGGAGCACAGATACGCAGTATTTT.

The genes are TRBV6-9 and TRBJ2-7, with 8 bases identical to TRBD1. This CDR3 is 14 amino acids long. Germline CDR1 and CDR2: MNHGY and SVAAGI. Unmatched junction bases numbered 6, after V lost 3 bases and J lost 5 bases. CDR3 coding DNA: TGTGCCAGCAGTTACCGTAGGACAGGGCACGAGCAGTACGTC. It translates to CASSYRRTGHEQYV.

This rearrangement joins TRBV4-1 to TRBJ2-5; 7 bases match TRBD1. There are 14 residues in the CDR3. The junction had 1 base not matched to a gene; V was cut back by 2 bases and J by 1 base. Germline V gives CDR1 MGHRA, CDR2 YSYEKL. This CDR3 reads CASSQRTGQETQYF. CDR3 coding DNA: TGCGCCAGCAGCCAACGGACAGGCCAAGAGACCCAGTACTTC.

The chain employs TRBV4-3 and TRBJ1-2; a possible D gene is TRBD1 (5 bases). This CDR3 region has 16 residues. Germline CDR1 is LGHNA and CDR2 is YSLEER. V shed 6 bases and J shed 8 bases, with 25 bases lying between them. The CDR3: CASSHLGGGDPVGYTF. CDR3 DNA sequence: TGCGCCAGCAGTCACCTAGGAGGTGGGGACCCTGTCGGCTACACCTTC.

On this clonotype: This could be a read error, since a much larger clone is one nucleotide away. V is TRBV7-2 and J is TRBJ2-1; TRBD1 matches 7 bases. CDR1 and CDR2 (germline): SGHTA, FQGNSA. The CDR3 contains 15 residues. This chain's CDR3 is CVSSFTGQTIGEQFF. In DNA form, the CDR3 reads TGTGTCAGCAGCTTCACGGGACAGACTATTGGTGAGCAGTTCTTC.